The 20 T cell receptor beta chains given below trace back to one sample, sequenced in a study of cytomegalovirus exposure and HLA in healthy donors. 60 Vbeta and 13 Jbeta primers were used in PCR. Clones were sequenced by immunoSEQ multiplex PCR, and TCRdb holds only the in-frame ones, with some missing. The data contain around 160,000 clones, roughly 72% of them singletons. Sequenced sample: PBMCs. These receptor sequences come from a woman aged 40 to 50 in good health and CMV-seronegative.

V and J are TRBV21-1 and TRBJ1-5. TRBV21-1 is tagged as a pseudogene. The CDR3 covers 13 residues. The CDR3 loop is CASSREGDQPQHF. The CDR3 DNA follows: TGTGCCAGCAGTCGAGAGGGCGATCAGCCCCAGCATTTT.

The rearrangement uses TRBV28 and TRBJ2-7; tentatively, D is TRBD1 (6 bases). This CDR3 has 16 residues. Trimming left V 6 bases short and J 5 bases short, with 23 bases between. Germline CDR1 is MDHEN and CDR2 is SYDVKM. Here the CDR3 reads CASSSPNREKRNEQYF. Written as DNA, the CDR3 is TGTGCCAGCAGCTCCCCGAACAGGGAAAAGCGGAACGAGCAGTACTTC.

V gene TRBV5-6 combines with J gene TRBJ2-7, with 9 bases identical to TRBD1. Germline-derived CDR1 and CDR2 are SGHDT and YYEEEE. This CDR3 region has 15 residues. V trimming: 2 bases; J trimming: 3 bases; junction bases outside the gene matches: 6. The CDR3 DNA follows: TGTGCCAGCAGCTTAGACAGGGGGGCGATCTACGAGCAGTACTTC. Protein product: CASSLDRGAIYEQYF.

The CDR3 is CASSLGQQETQYF. The CDR3 coding sequence is TGTGCCAGCAGCTTGGGACAGCAAGAGACCCAGTACTTC. This chain joins TRBV28 and TRBJ2-5; 7 bases fit TRBD1. With V trimmed by 6 bases and J by 2 bases, 3 bases remained unmatched. This CDR3 is built from 13 residues. The germline V gene has CDR1 MDHEN and CDR2 SYDVKM.

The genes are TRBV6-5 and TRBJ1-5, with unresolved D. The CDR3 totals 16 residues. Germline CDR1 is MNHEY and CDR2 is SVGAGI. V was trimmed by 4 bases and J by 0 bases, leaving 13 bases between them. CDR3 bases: TGTGCCAGCAGTTTTCAACTACTCCATAGCAATCAGCCCCAGCATTTT. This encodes CASSFQLLHSNQPQHF.

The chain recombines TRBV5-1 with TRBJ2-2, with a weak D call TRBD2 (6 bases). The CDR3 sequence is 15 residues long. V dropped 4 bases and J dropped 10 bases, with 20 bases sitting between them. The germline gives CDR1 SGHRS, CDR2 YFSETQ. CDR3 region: CASSQARLGTEELFF. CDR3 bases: TGCGCCAGCAGCCAAGCCCGACTAGGAACAGAGGAGCTGTTTTTT.

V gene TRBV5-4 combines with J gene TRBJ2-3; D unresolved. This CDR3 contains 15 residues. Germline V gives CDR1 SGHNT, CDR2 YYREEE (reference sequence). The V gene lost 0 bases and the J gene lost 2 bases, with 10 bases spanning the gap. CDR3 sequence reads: CASSLDYLNTDTQYF. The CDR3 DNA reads TGTGCCAGCAGCTTGGACTACTTAAACACAGATACGCAGTATTTT.

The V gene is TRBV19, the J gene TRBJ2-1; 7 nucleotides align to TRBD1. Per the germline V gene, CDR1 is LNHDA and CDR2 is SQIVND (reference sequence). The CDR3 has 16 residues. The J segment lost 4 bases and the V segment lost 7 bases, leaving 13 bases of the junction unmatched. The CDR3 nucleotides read TGTGCCAGTACAGGTCCGGACAGGTCCTGGTACAATGAGCAGTTCTTC. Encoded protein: CASTGPDRSWYNEQFF.

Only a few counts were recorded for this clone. The CDR3 coding sequence is TGCGCCAGCAGCACGGGGAGTGAGGGGCAGTACTTC. Protein: CASSTGSEGQYF. The V gene is TRBV5-1, the J gene TRBJ2-7; D might be TRBD2 (5 bases). V was clipped by 4 bases and J by 9 bases, with 14 bases between them. Germline V gives CDR1 SGHRS, CDR2 YFSETQ. The CDR3 consists of 12 residues.

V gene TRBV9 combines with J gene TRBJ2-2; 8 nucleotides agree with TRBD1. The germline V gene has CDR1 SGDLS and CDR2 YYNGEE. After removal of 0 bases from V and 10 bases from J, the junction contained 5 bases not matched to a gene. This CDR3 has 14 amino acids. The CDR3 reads CASSVVTGGAELFF. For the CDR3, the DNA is TGTGCCAGCAGCGTAGTCACAGGGGGAGCGGAGCTGTTTTTT.

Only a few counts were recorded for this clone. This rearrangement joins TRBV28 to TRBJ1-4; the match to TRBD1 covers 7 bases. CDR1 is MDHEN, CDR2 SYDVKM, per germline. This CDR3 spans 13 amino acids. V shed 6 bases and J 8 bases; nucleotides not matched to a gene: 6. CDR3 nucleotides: TGTGCCAGCAGCCCAGGGGGAGAAGAAAAACTGTTTTTT. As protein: CASSPGGEEKLFF.

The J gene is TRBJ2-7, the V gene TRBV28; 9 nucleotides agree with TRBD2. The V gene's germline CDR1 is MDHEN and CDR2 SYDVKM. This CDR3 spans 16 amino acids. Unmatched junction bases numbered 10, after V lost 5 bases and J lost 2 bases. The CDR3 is CASSPVSSGRPYEQYF. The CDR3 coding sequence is TGTGCCAGCAGTCCCGTTAGTAGCGGGAGACCCTACGAGCAGTACTTC.

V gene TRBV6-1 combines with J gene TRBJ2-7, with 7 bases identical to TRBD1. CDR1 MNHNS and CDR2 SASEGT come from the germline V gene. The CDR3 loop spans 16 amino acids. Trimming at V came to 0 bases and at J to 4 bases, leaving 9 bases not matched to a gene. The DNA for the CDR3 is TGTGCCAGCAGTGAAGCCGGGACAGTCAAGTTATACGAGCAGTACTTC. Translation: CASSEAGTVKLYEQYF.

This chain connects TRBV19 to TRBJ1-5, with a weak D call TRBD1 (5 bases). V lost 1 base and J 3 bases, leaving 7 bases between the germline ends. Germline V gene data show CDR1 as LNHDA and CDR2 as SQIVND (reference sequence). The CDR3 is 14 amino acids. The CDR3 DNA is TGTGCCAGTAGTATAGGACAGCTCAATCAGCCCCAGCATTTT. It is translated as CASSIGQLNQPQHF.

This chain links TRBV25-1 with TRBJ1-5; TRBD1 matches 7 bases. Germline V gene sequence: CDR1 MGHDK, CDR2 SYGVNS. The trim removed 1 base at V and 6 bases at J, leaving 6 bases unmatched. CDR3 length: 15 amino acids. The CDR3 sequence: CASSESTGVIQPQHF. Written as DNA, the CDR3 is TGTGCCAGCAGTGAATCAACAGGGGTAATTCAGCCCCAGCATTTT.

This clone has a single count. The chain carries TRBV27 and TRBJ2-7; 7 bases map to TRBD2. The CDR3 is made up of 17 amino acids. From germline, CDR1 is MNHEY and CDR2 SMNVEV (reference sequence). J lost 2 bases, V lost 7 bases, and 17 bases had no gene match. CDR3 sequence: CASTSRGGSEFPYEQYF. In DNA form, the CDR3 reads TGTGCCAGCACCTCCCGGGGCGGGAGTGAATTTCCCTACGAGCAGTACTTC.

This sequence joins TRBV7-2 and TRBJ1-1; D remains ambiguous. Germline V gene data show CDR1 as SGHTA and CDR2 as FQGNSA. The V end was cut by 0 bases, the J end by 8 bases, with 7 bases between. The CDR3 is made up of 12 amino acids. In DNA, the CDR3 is TGTGCCAGCAGCTTAGCCTTCCGGGAAGCTTTCTTT. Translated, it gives CASSLAFREAFF.

The CDR3 spells CASSSRPGLAGGPETQYF. In DNA, the CDR3 is TGCGCCAGCAGCTCTAGACCGGGACTAGCGGGAGGGCCGGAGACCCAGTACTTC. The genes are TRBV5-1 and TRBJ2-5; 16 positions agree with TRBD2. CDR3 length: 18 residues. Germline CDR1 is SGHRS and CDR2 is YFSETQ. V lost 3 bases and J lost 5; bases outside the gene matches: 10.

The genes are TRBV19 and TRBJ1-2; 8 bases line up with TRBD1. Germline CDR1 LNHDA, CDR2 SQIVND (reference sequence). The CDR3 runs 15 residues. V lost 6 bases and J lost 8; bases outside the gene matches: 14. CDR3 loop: CASSPTPQGARGYTF. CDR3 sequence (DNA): TGTGCCAGTAGCCCAACTCCCCAGGGGGCGCGGGGCTACACCTTC.

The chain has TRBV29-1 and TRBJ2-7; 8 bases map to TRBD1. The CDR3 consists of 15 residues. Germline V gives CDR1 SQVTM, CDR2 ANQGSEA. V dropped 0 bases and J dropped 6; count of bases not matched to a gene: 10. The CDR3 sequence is CSVEETRGGTGEQYF. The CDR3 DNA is TGCAGCGTTGAAGAGACACGTGGGGGGACAGGCGAGCAGTACTTC.